This T cell receptor (beta chain) was captured by sequencing in a study of beta chain features in type 1 diabetes. Study-level findings and limits: For Type 1 diabetes patients, all four CD4+ subsets carried TCRB CDR3s that were moderately but significantly shorter. High-TCR-expressing cells could be over-represented by cDNA sequencing. The VDJ junctions of type 1 diabetes patients carried fewer insertions and more deletions.

CDR3 length: 15 amino acids. The germline V gene has CDR1 MNHEY and CDR2 SVGAGI. Trimming cost V 11 bases and J 5 bases, with 25 bases left between them. Expressed TCRB transcripts were sequenced, since all the RNA that had been isolated was reverse transcribed. Deep immunoSEQ sequencing covered naive, central memory and regulatory T cell samples. Sequencing used immunoSEQ multiplex PCR; TCRdb keeps in-frame clones, though not all of them. In the table there are roughly 300,000 clones, roughly an eighth of which are singletons. Each population that was sorted was more than 95% pure. A remark on this clone: The antigen remains undetermined.

The specimen was naive CD4+ T cells from blood. This sequence joins TRBV6-5 and TRBJ2-7; D perhaps matches TRBD1 (6 bases). The receptor was isolated from a man in his thirties or forties with type 1 diabetes. CDR3 protein: CAAFPRAGVVNEQYF. In DNA, the CDR3 is TGTGCCGCATTCCCACGAGCAGGGGTGGTGAACGAGCAGTACTTC.